This TCR beta chain was identified in a study of blood T cell repertoires in COVID-19. Study as a whole: Acute and convalescent COVID-19 specimens originated in the United States, Italy and Spain. PBMCs, B-cell-depleted T cells, or T cells were the source of the cDNA or gDNA that made up the material.

Sequencing was performed with immunoSEQ multiplex PCR; in TCRdb, only in-frame clones are kept and a portion is missing. Of 470,000 or so clones listed, nearly 90% are singletons. CDR3 length equals 14 residues. CDR1 is MNHEY and CDR2 is SMNVEV in the germline V gene (reference sequence). The junction had 9 bases not matched to a gene; V was cut back by 5 bases and J by 7 bases. This study enrolled people aged roughly 18 to 90 from about two dozen US geographic areas. Participants' own reports of clinical history determined their cohort assignment. The rearrangement uses TRBV27 and TRBJ2-7; 9 bases agree with TRBD1. Source material: PBMCs or T cells enriched from blood (not recorded which). The origin of this receptor is a woman aged 18-29 years with acute COVID-19. The CDR3 bases are TGTGCCAGCAGTCCGGGGACAGGGACAGGGGAGCAGTACTTC. This sequence encodes CASSPGTGTGEQYF.